These 7 T cell receptor beta chains originate from one sample sequenced in a study of naive and memory T cell subsets. Study-level findings and limits: Possibly reflecting memory cells re-expressing CD45RA, a few larger clonotypes occurred in naive repertoires, especially CD8.

No cognate antigen is known for these TCRs. An equimolar mix of two oligonucleotides served as the beta constant-region primer for TRBC1 and TRBC2. The ligated cDNA underwent four PCR rounds using SP2 and nested alpha and beta constant-region primers. TCRdb re-derived calls from the UMI-ligation and nested PCR reads in MiXCR, one entry per CDR3 protein. The data hold 90,000 to 120,000 distinct CDR3 sequences, with roughly 14% observed a single time. Sequencing was performed on naive CD8+ T cells from blood. These TCRs come from a human donor in good health.

This clonotype has only a few counts. CDR3: CATEGGGSGTEAFF. The CDR3 DNA sequence: TGTGCCACCGAGGGAGGGGGCAGTGGCACTGAAGCTTTCTTT. V usage is TRBV15 and J usage is TRBJ1-1; 7 bases are shared with TRBD1. Germline V gene sequence: CDR1 LNHNV, CDR2 YYDKDF (reference sequence). The CDR3 extends over 14 amino acids. Losses at the gene ends were 8 bases for V and 4 bases for J; bases not matched to a gene: 10. The complete variable domain, with remaining parts taken from reference TRBV15 and TRBJ1-1, reads DAMVIQNPRYQVTQFGKPVTLSCSQTLNHNVMYWYQQKSSQAPKLLFHYYDKDFNNEADTPDNFQSRRPNTSFCFLDIRSPGLGDTAMYLCATEGGGSGTEAFFGQGTRLTVV.

The V and J genes are TRBV29-1 and TRBJ1-2, with D maybe TRBD1 (6 bases). The CDR3 sequence is 13 residues long. Germline lookup yields CDR1 SQVTM and CDR2 ANQGSEA. V was clipped by 3 bases and J by 3 bases, with 11 bases between them. The CDR3 loop reads CSVDRAGDYGYTF. The CDR3, as DNA: TGCAGCGTTGATCGGGCAGGGGACTATGGCTACACCTTC.

This clonotype showed up many times. The V and J genes are TRBV4-2 and TRBJ2-7; D not resolved. Germline V gene data show CDR1 as LGHNA and CDR2 as YNFKEQ. CDR3 length equals 15 residues. V shed 0 bases and J shed 1 base, with 10 bases lying between them. DNA for the CDR3: TGTGCCAGCAGCCAAGAGTTGAGTCGTTCCTACGAGCAGTACTTC. Protein: CASSQELSRSYEQYF.

At least ten counts were recorded for this clonotype. This sequence joins TRBV20-1 and TRBJ2-3; tentative D call: TRBD2 (6 bases). CDR1 is DFQATT, CDR2 SNEGSKA, per germline (reference sequence). Trimming stripped 0 bases from V and 7 bases from J, with 11 bases between. CDR3 length: 13 amino acids. This CDR3 reads CSARDLAKNTQYF. CDR3 in DNA: TGCAGTGCTAGAGATCTAGCGAAGAATACGCAGTATTTT.

This clonotype was seen many times. This chain links TRBV29-1 with TRBJ2-4, with TRBD2 as a possible D gene (6 bases). The V and J ends lost 7 bases and 12 bases respectively, with 16 bases between them. This CDR3 has 11 amino acids. Per the germline V gene, CDR1 is SQVTM and CDR2 is ANQGSEA. Written as DNA, the CDR3 is TGCAGCGCTCAAGACGGGAGCTATCAGTACTTC. As protein: CSAQDGSYQYF. Drawing the rest from reference TRBV29-1 and TRBJ2-4, the complete variable domain is SAVISQKPSRDICQRGTSLTIQCQVDSQVTMMFWYRQQPGQSLTLIATANQGSEATYESGFVIDKFPISRPNLTFSTLTVSNMSPEDSSIYLCSAQDGSYQYFGAGTRLSVL.

This clonotype was picked up many times. The chain has TRBV19 and TRBJ1-1, with a weak D call TRBD1 (5 bases). The CDR3 extends over 16 amino acids. Trimming stripped 1 base from V and 6 bases from J, with 18 bases between. From germline, CDR1 is LNHDA and CDR2 SQIVND (reference sequence). The CDR3 region has the DNA TGTGCCAGTAGTATAGGAGTGCGGGGGGGTCCCGCTGAAGCTTTCTTT. Its protein product is CASSIGVRGGPAEAFF. The whole variable domain, filled in from reference TRBV19 and TRBJ1-1, reads DGGITQSPKYLFRKEGQNVTLSCEQNLNHDAMYWYRQDPGQGLRLIYYSQIVNDFQKGDIAEGYSVSREKKESFPLTVTSAQKNPTAFYLCASSIGVRGGPAEAFFGQGTRLTVV.

This clonotype was observed at least ten times. The chain couples TRBV2 to TRBJ2-6, with TRBD1 matching 7 bases. CDR1 and CDR2 (germline): SNHLY, FYNNEI. J gave up 2 bases and V 6 bases, and 10 bases lay outside the gene matches. The CDR3 extends over 17 amino acids. The CDR3 nucleotides read TGTGCCAGCAGGGGGACAGATTGGGCTGCTGGGGCCAACGTCCTGACTTTC. It codes for CASRGTDWAAGANVLTF. The whole variable domain, remainder taken from reference TRBV2 and TRBJ2-6, is EPEVTQTPSHQVTQMGQEVILRCVPISNHLYFYWYRQILGQKVEFLVSFYNNEISEKSEIFDDQFSVERPDGSNFTLKIRSTKLEDSAMYFCASRGTDWAAGANVLTFGAGSRLTVL.